Shown below are 30 T cell receptor beta chains from a single sample sequenced in a study of PD-1 blockade in classical Hodgkin lymphoma. Some clones are missing from TCRdb's copy, which holds only in-frame ones; the method was immunoSEQ multiplex PCR. The sample shows tens of thousands of clones, 78% of them seen only once. Time point: cycle 4 day 1 (C4D1), after 6 weeks of nivolumab. Every patient experienced relapse after autologous stem cell transplantation, and brentuximab vedotin exposure varied. The sample consisted of peripheral blood mononuclear cells (PBMCs), taken before the fourth cycle of nivolumab. All receptors come from a human donor with classical Hodgkin lymphoma.

The V call is TRBV6-6, the J call TRBJ2-1; D is unclear. V shed 6 bases and J shed 6 bases, with 18 bases lying between them. This CDR3 has 15 amino acids. The germline CDR1 and CDR2 sequences are MNHNY and SVGAGI (reference sequence). CDR3: CASRPLVAPRNEQFF. CDR3 nucleotides: TGTGCCAGCAGACCCCTGGTGGCCCCCCGCAATGAGCAGTTCTTC.

Regarding this clone: The junction and the germline gene differ at one end; a read error may be behind it. The rearrangement uses TRBV29-1 and TRBJ1-2; 7 bases agree with TRBD1. Germline V CDR1 and CDR2: SQVTM, ANQGSEA. The CDR3 totals 15 residues. CDR3 coding DNA: TGCAGCGTGAGCCCTCTCCAACAGGGGAGCTATGGCAACACCTTC. Translation: CSVSPLQQGSYGNTF.

A note on this clone: Other DNA sequences in this sample translate to the same CDR3. This sequence joins TRBV28 and TRBJ2-7, with unresolved D. Looked up from germline, CDR1 is MDHEN and CDR2 is SYDVKM. With 2 bases removed from V and 4 bases from J, the gap between germline ends came to 3 bases. The CDR3 loop spans 11 amino acids. The CDR3 is CASSLGYEQYF. The DNA for the CDR3 is TGTGCCAGCAGTTTAGGATACGAGCAGTACTTC.

The V call is TRBV5-5, the J call TRBJ1-2; TRBD1 might be the D (5 bases). This CDR3 contains 16 residues. The germline CDR1 and CDR2 sequences are SGHKS and YYEKEE (reference sequence). Trimming stripped 0 bases from V and 6 bases from J, with 18 bases between. The CDR3 region is CASSLGLRQKPHGYTF. The CDR3 DNA reads as TGTGCCAGCAGCTTGGGTCTCAGACAGAAACCCCATGGCTACACCTTC.

V is TRBV5-4 and J is TRBJ1-2, with D possibly being TRBD1 (5 bases). Trimming took off 4 bases at V and 0 bases at J, with 13 bases between the two ends. Germline V CDR1 and CDR2: SGHNT, YYREEE (reference sequence). This CDR3 spans 15 amino acids. The CDR3 sequence: CASSRRGRANYGYTF. CDR3 nucleotide sequence: TGTGCCAGCAGCCGTCGGGGCCGCGCTAACTATGGCTACACCTTC.

The chain is built from TRBV10-3 and TRBJ2-5, with D uncertain. Between the trimmed V and J ends, which lost 5 bases and 6 bases, there was a span of 13 bases. Looked up from germline, CDR1 is ENHRY and CDR2 is SYGVKD. The CDR3 has 13 amino acids. CDR3 coding DNA: TGTGCCATCAGTTACGGGCAAAAACAGACCCAGTACTTC. Protein product: CAISYGQKQTQYF.

Only one count was recorded for this clone. The V and J genes are TRBV27 and TRBJ1-2; 9 bases line up with TRBD1. The ends lost 8 bases at V and 4 bases at J; junction bases unmatched: 5. Germline V lookup: CDR1 MNHEY, CDR2 SMNVEV (reference sequence). This CDR3 has 13 residues. The CDR3 spells CASGSGQGYGYTF. Here the CDR3 DNA reads TGTGCCAGCGGGTCGGGACAGGGCTATGGCTACACCTTC.

CDR3 DNA: TGTGCCAGCAGCGTCCACTCGGGACAGAGCACAGATACGCAGTATTTT. Translation: CASSVHSGQSTDTQYF. The J gene is TRBJ2-3, the V gene TRBV9, with TRBD1 identical over 7 bases. Germline CDR1 SGDLS, CDR2 YYNGEE. This CDR3 has 16 residues. The ends lost 2 bases at V and 0 bases at J; junction bases unmatched: 6.

CDR3 sequence reads: CASSLTTPSYYEQYF. CDR3 sequence (DNA): TGCGCCAGCAGCTTAACGACTCCTTCATACTACGAGCAGTACTTC. V and J are TRBV5-1 and TRBJ2-7, with D uncertain. Trimming took 2 bases from V and 3 from J, leaving 15 bases between them. CDR3 length: 15 residues. CDR1 and CDR2 from the germline V gene are SGHRS and YFSETQ.

This clone appeared a few times. The chain employs TRBV5-1 and TRBJ2-3; TRBD2 agrees at 12 bases. The CDR3 covers 17 residues. CDR1 and CDR2 from the germline V gene are SGHRS and YFSETQ. The junction had 3 bases not matched to a gene; V was cut back by 0 bases and J by 1 base. CDR3 in DNA: TGCGCCAGCAGCTTGGGGACTAGCGGGATCGGCACAGATACGCAGTATTTT. Translated, it gives CASSLGTSGIGTDTQYF.

In its sample, this clone ranks as medium-sized. The chain uses TRBV6-1 and TRBJ2-7, with D unclear. There are 14 residues in the CDR3. The germline gives CDR1 MNHNS, CDR2 SASEGT. The germline V and J ends were trimmed by 4 bases and 3 bases, with 13 bases remaining between them. The DNA for the CDR3 is TGTGCCAGCAGTGGGCTCCGCCTCTACTACGAGCAGTACTTC. It is translated as CASSGLRLYYEQYF.

V usage is TRBV28 and J usage is TRBJ1-4; D is perhaps TRBD1 (6 bases). The length of the CDR3 is 14 residues. Between the trimmed V and J ends, which lost 5 bases and 7 bases, there was a span of 14 bases. Germline-derived CDR1 and CDR2 are MDHEN and SYDVKM. CDR3: CASSDGTFLEKLFF. CDR3 in DNA: TGTGCCAGCAGTGACGGGACATTTCTTGAAAAACTGTTTTTT.

The rearrangement links TRBV6-5 to TRBJ1-5; a possible D gene is TRBD1 (6 bases). This CDR3 contains 13 residues. CDR1 is MNHEY, CDR2 SVGAGI, per germline. V lost 5 bases and J 9 bases, leaving 14 bases between the germline ends. CDR3 residues: CASSTVGGVPQHF. CDR3 in DNA: TGTGCCAGCAGTACCGTAGGGGGAGTGCCCCAGCATTTT.

This clone was counted between two and nine times. V and J are TRBV28 and TRBJ1-4; D is undetermined. CDR1 is MDHEN, CDR2 SYDVKM, per germline. The germline V and J ends were trimmed by 7 bases and 3 bases, with 15 bases remaining between them. This CDR3 spans 15 amino acids. This chain's CDR3 is CASTPPENSNEKLFF. CDR3 DNA: TGTGCCAGCACCCCTCCAGAGAACTCTAATGAAAAACTGTTTTTT. The full variable domain, with the rest looked up from reference TRBV28 and TRBJ1-4, is DVKVTQSSRYLVKRTGEKVFLECVQDMDHENMFWYRQDPGLGLRLIYFSYDVKMKEKGDIPEGYSVSREKKERFSLILESASTNQTSMYLCASTPPENSNEKLFFGSGTQLSVL.

This clone was seen once. This chain connects TRBV10-3 to TRBJ2-3; TRBD2 matches at 13 bases. V lost 3 bases, J lost 3 bases, and 6 bases stayed unmatched. Germline V gives CDR1 ENHRY, CDR2 SYGVKD. This CDR3 is 17 amino acids long. The DNA of the CDR3 is TGTGCCATCAGTGATCACGGACTAGCGGGAGAGACAGATACGCAGTATTTT. Its protein product is CAISDHGLAGETDTQYF.

The chain employs TRBV7-6 and TRBJ2-7; D not resolved. This CDR3 comprises 14 residues. CDR1 is SGHVS and CDR2 is FNYEAQ in the germline V gene. V shed 3 bases and J shed 2 bases, with 11 bases lying between them. In DNA, the CDR3 is TGTGCCAGCAGCTTTGGAGCACAAGCCTACGAGCAGTACTTC. This translates into CASSFGAQAYEQYF. Variable domain in full (rest from reference TRBV7-6 and TRBJ2-7): GAGVSQSPRYKVTKRGQDVALRCDPISGHVSLYWYRQALGQGPEFLTYFNYEAQQDKSGLPNDRFSAERPEGSISTLTIQRTEQRDSAMYRCASSFGAQAYEQYFGPGTRLTVT.

This sequence joins TRBV7-9 and TRBJ1-2, with D tentatively TRBD1 (6 bases). Germline V lookup: CDR1 SEHNR, CDR2 FQNEAQ (reference sequence). The CDR3 runs 14 residues. With 7 bases removed from V and 2 bases from J, the gap between germline ends came to 14 bases. In nucleotides, the CDR3 is TGTGCCAGCACTTTGACCGGACAGAACTATGGCTACACCTTC. Translating gives CASTLTGQNYGYTF.

The chain links TRBV7-9 to TRBJ2-7, with TRBD2 matching over 7 bases. V trimming: 1 base; J trimming: 6 bases; junction bases outside the gene matches: 9. The length of the CDR3 is 15 residues. CDR1 is SEHNR and CDR2 is FQNEAQ in the germline V gene (reference sequence). The CDR3 DNA sequence: TGTGCCAGCAGCTTAGGGGCGGGAGAATCTGGCGAGCAGTACTTC. It is translated as CASSLGAGESGEQYF.

The rearrangement uses TRBV18 and TRBJ2-5; D is perhaps TRBD2 (6 bases). The CDR3 is 13 residues long. Per the germline V gene, CDR1 is KGHSH and CDR2 is LQKENI. Trimming took 6 bases from V and 2 from J, leaving 10 bases between them. The CDR3, as DNA: TGTGCCAGCTCGCCGGGACTTCAAGAGACCCAGTACTTC. It specifies CASSPGLQETQYF. The variable domain in full, completed from reference TRBV18 and TRBJ2-5, reads NAGVMQNPRHLVRRRGQEARLRCSPMKGHSHVYWYRQLPEEGLKFMVYLQKENIIDESGMPKERFSAEFPKEGPSILRIQQVVRGDSAAYFCASSPGLQETQYFGPGTRLLVL.

The J gene is TRBJ2-3, the V gene TRBV5-4; 7 positions agree with TRBD2. Germline trimming cut 3 bases from V and 2 bases from J; bases unmatched to any gene: 3. Germline CDR1 and CDR2: SGHNT and YYREEE (reference sequence). The CDR3 covers 14 residues. CDR3 region: CASSSGGITDTQYF. DNA of the CDR3: TGTGCCAGCAGCTCCGGGGGGATCACAGATACGCAGTATTTT.

This chain connects TRBV4-2 to TRBJ2-4; D is undetermined. V lost 0 bases to trimming and J lost 14 bases, with 14 bases between them. The CDR3 is made up of 13 amino acids. The germline V gene has CDR1 LGHNA and CDR2 YNFKEQ. The CDR3 coding sequence is TGTGCCAGCAGCCAAGATGCGACCGCTGTGGAGTACTTC. Encoded protein: CASSQDATAVEYF.

V usage is TRBV19 and J usage is TRBJ2-1, with D perhaps TRBD2 (5 bases). Germline CDR1 reads LNHDA; CDR2 reads SQIVND (reference sequence). The CDR3 covers 15 residues. V lost 1 base and J lost 10, with 17 bases in between. The CDR3 reads CASSIAGIGFREQFF. The CDR3 bases are TGTGCCAGTAGTATAGCGGGGATTGGGTTTAGGGAGCAGTTCTTC.

The chain has TRBV7-9 and TRBJ2-2; D remains ambiguous. The germline V and J ends were trimmed by 5 bases and 4 bases, with 11 bases remaining between them. The germline gives CDR1 SEHNR, CDR2 FQNEAQ (reference sequence). The CDR3 loop spans 14 amino acids. The CDR3 spells CASSPRALTGELFF. CDR3 in DNA: TGTGCCAGCAGCCCACGAGCGCTCACCGGGGAGCTGTTTTTT.

The gene calls are TRBV18 and TRBJ2-5; 13 bases line up with TRBD2. Germline V gene sequence: CDR1 KGHSH, CDR2 LQKENI. This CDR3 contains 15 residues. V lost 2 bases and J lost 3; bases outside the gene matches: 0. CDR3 in DNA: TGTGCCAGCTCACCAGGACTAGCGGGAGAAGAGACCCAGTACTTC. Translation: CASSPGLAGEETQYF.

The chain is built from TRBV11-2 and TRBJ2-1; perhaps D is TRBD1 or TRBD2 (6 bases each). Between the trimmed V and J ends, which lost 5 bases and 2 bases, there was a span of 13 bases. Germline V gene lookup returns CDR1 SGHAT and CDR2 FQNNGV. The CDR3 covers 15 residues. Here the CDR3 reads CASSRARGPYNEQFF. The CDR3 DNA is TGTGCCAGCAGCCGTGCTCGGGGGCCCTACAATGAGCAGTTCTTC. Looking up the rest from reference TRBV11-2 and TRBJ2-1 gives the full variable domain: EAGVAQSPRYKIIEKRQSVAFWCNPISGHATLYWYQQILGQGPKLLIQFQNNGVVDDSQLPKDRFSAERLKGVDSTLKIQPAKLEDSAVYLCASSRARGPYNEQFFGPGTRLTVL.

The V and J genes are TRBV6-5 and TRBJ2-1; the match to TRBD1 covers 8 bases. Germline CDR1 and CDR2: MNHEY and SVGAGI. Trimming took 5 bases from V and 4 from J; bases not matched to a gene: 7. The CDR3 is made up of 15 amino acids. This chain's CDR3 is CASSIRGQGYNEQFF. The CDR3 region has the DNA TGTGCCAGCAGTATCAGGGGGCAGGGGTACAATGAGCAGTTCTTC.

This clone has a count of ten or more. V is TRBV10-3 and J is TRBJ2-7, with unresolved D. Germline CDR1 reads ENHRY; CDR2 reads SYGVKD. The CDR3 consists of 13 residues. The ends were cut back, 4 bases at V and 0 bases at J, with 7 bases in the middle. CDR3 DNA sequence: TGTGCCATCAGTGGACGGACCTCCTACGAGCAGTACTTC. Translation: CAISGRTSYEQYF.

The rearrangement links TRBV25-1 to TRBJ2-7, with 9 bases fitting TRBD1. The CDR3 is 16 residues long. The germline V gene has CDR1 MGHDK and CDR2 SYGVNS. V was pared by 0 bases and J by 0 bases, with 3 bases of the junction left unmatched. CDR3 amino acids: CASSEYRTGDSYEQYF. For the CDR3, the DNA is TGTGCCAGCAGTGAATATCGGACAGGGGACTCCTACGAGCAGTACTTC.

V gene TRBV21-1 combines with J gene TRBJ2-7; the table gives TRBD1 as D, unverified against the DNA. TRBV21-1 is designated a pseudogene. The CDR3 runs to 15 residues. The CDR3 DNA is TGTGCCAGCAGCATAGACAGGGGAAGCCACTACGAGCAGTACTTC. Translated: CASSIDRGSHYEQYF.

A remark on this clone: The same CDR3 can be traced to other DNA sequences in this sample. The genes are TRBV5-6 and TRBJ2-5; the match to TRBD1 covers 8 bases. Germline V gene sequence: CDR1 SGHDT, CDR2 YYEEEE. CDR3 length equals 14 residues. The V segment lost 4 bases and the J segment 5 bases; nucleotides outside the gene matches: 7. CDR3 sequence: CASSRGQGGETQYF. CDR3 nucleotide sequence: TGTGCCAGCAGCCGAGGACAGGGAGGTGAGACCCAGTACTTC.